The TCR beta chain under discussion was sequenced for a study of cytotoxic CD8 clonotypes in ibrutinib-treated CLL. About the study: There were, on average, over 250,000 productive templates and tens of thousands of productive rearrangements per sample. Study-wide results and limits: The study found clonality rose at ibrutinib response, then fell toward baseline at progression.

For this clone: The antigen is not known.

Trimming removed 3 bases at V and 7 bases at J, with 17 bases between. Per the germline V gene, CDR1 is SGHRS and CDR2 is YFSETQ. CDR3 size: 14 residues. Some clones are missing from TCRdb's copy, which holds only in-frame ones; the method was immunoSEQ multiplex PCR. The sample includes roughly 200,000 clones, 75% to 85% of them seen just once. This TCR was recovered from a human donor with chronic lymphocytic leukemia. V gene TRBV5-1 combines with J gene TRBJ2-7; possible D gene TRBD2, 6 bases. The source was PBMCs, collected after 12 months of ibrutinib treatment. In DNA form, the CDR3 reads TGCGCCAGCAGCTCGCCAGATCCAGGAGGGGAGCAGTACTTC. Its protein is CASSSPDPGGEQYF. Full variable domain (remainder filled in from reference TRBV5-1 and TRBJ2-7): KAGVTQTPRYLIKTRGQQVTLSCSPISGHRSVSWYQQTPGQGLQFLFEYFSETQRNKGNFPGRFSGRQFSNSRSEMNVSTLELGDSALYLCASSSPDPGGEQYFGPGTRLTVT.